This passage covers 28 T cell receptor beta chains from one sample sequenced in a study of blood T cell repertoires in COVID-19 (dated by TCRdb to the early 2020s). The library was prepared using the immunoSEQ multiplex PCR assay. What TCRdb holds here is the immuneACCESS table cut down to in-frame rearrangements. Part of the clones is not present; checked against another copy, under half of the missing clones reflect an unresolved V gene, and the others are unexplained. This sample holds tens of thousands of clones; 75% to 85% were observed only once. Of the sample, about a fifth falls within the top ten clones. Sequencing was performed on peripheral blood. The receptor set was obtained from an elderly woman with acute or convalescent COVID-19.

The chain joins TRBV6-1 to TRBJ2-7; a possible D gene is TRBD1 (6 bases). Germline-derived CDR1 and CDR2 are MNHNS and SASEGT. Trimming shortened V by 4 bases and J by 2 bases, and 18 bases separated the two germline ends. The CDR3 has 16 amino acids. The CDR3 spells CASSVGASYSTYEQYF. The CDR3 DNA sequence: TGTGCCAGCAGTGTGGGGGCGTCCTACAGCACCTACGAGCAGTACTTC.

The chain is built from TRBV18 and TRBJ1-1; no definite D call. In germline, CDR1 is KGHSH, CDR2 LQKENI. The CDR3 totals 15 residues. V lost 2 bases and J 0 bases, leaving 10 bases between the germline ends. The CDR3 sequence is CASSPGSRLNTEAFF. In DNA, the CDR3 is TGTGCCAGCTCACCAGGTTCCAGGCTGAACACTGAAGCTTTCTTT.

The chain is built from TRBV7-3 and TRBJ2-1; 11 nucleotides match TRBD2. CDR1 and CDR2 from the germline V gene are SGHTA and FQGTGA. J lost 4 bases, V lost 5 bases, and 7 bases had no gene match. The CDR3 has 16 residues. The CDR3 region has the DNA TGTGCCAGCAGCCGGCAGACTAGCGGGGTGTACAATGAGCAGTTCTTC. Protein: CASSRQTSGVYNEQFF.

The rearrangement links TRBV5-1 to TRBJ2-1; no firm D call. Germline CDR1 reads SGHRS; CDR2 reads YFSETQ. There are 15 residues in the CDR3. V was pared by 1 base and J by 7 bases, with 15 bases between. CDR3 in DNA: TGCGCCAGCAGCTTGAGGCTAGAAGTTAGGAATGAGCAGTTCTTC. Amino acids: CASSLRLEVRNEQFF.

This clone was observed a single time. V is TRBV5-1 and J is TRBJ2-7; D gene unclear. Trimming left V 0 bases short and J 4 bases short, with 11 bases between. This CDR3 contains 14 residues. Looked up from germline, CDR1 is SGHRS and CDR2 is YFSETQ. In DNA, the CDR3 is TGCGCCAGCAGCTTGGTTTCAGGCGCATACGAGCAGTACTTC. Protein sequence: CASSLVSGAYEQYF.

The chain is built from TRBV5-1 and TRBJ2-2; 12 bases map to TRBD1. This CDR3 is 15 amino acids long. Trimming removed 4 bases from V and 6 bases from J; junction bases left unmatched: 4. Looked up from germline, CDR1 is SGHRS and CDR2 is YFSETQ. CDR3 sequence: CASSTGQGASGELFF. The CDR3 DNA sequence: TGCGCCAGCAGCACGGGACAGGGGGCGTCCGGGGAGCTGTTTTTT.

The chain links TRBV30 to TRBJ2-5; possible D gene TRBD1, 6 bases. CDR1 is GTSNPN and CDR2 is SVGIG in the germline V gene (reference sequence). This CDR3 comprises 14 residues. V shed 3 bases and J shed 5 bases, with 16 bases lying between them. CDR3 sequence reads: CAWSARGWGETQYF. As DNA, the CDR3 is TGTGCCTGGAGCGCGAGGGGGTGGGGGGAGACCCAGTACTTC.

This chain connects TRBV3-1 (or the pseudogene TRBV3-2) to TRBJ1-1, with 8 bases matching TRBD1. Germline CDR1 and CDR2: LGHDT and YNNKEL (reference sequence). With 5 bases clipped from V and 2 bases from J, the junction kept 7 bases outside the gene matches. CDR3 length: 15 residues. The CDR3 coding sequence is TGTGCCAGCAGCATCCAGGGGGCGCGAAACACTGAAGCTTTCTTT. Translation gives CASSIQGARNTEAFF.

The chain has TRBV30 and TRBJ1-4; the D gene is possibly TRBD1 (5 bases). The germline V and J ends were trimmed by 0 bases and 2 bases, with 7 bases remaining between them. Germline V gene data show CDR1 as GTSNPN and CDR2 as SVGIG (reference sequence). This CDR3 is built from 14 residues. The CDR3 bases are TGTGCCTGGAGTGTGGGGCTGACTAATGAAAAACTGTTTTTT. Its protein is CAWSVGLTNEKLFF.

J is TRBJ2-7 and V is TRBV12-3 or TRBV12-4; unclear D gene. CDR3 size: 13 residues. V gave up 2 bases and J gave up 3 bases, with 8 bases separating them. In DNA, the CDR3 is TGTGCCAGCAGTTTATTCCTTTACTACGAGCAGTACTTC. Translating gives CASSLFLYYEQYF.

V gene TRBV6-1 combines with J gene TRBJ1-2; D may be TRBD1 (6 bases). This CDR3 is 15 amino acids long. The germline gives CDR1 MNHNS, CDR2 SASEGT. Trimming removed 1 base from V and 4 bases from J, with 13 bases in between. CDR3 in amino acids: CASSEGGGSFYGYTF. The CDR3 DNA sequence: TGTGCCAGCAGTGAAGGAGGGGGTTCGTTCTATGGCTACACCTTC.

The chain is built from TRBV2 and TRBJ1-5, with a tentative D call TRBD1 (6 bases). The CDR3 extends over 16 amino acids. In germline, CDR1 is SNHLY, CDR2 FYNNEI. V was trimmed by 2 bases and J by 4 bases, leaving 15 bases between them. The CDR3 here is CASSEFRTAGNQPQHF. CDR3 sequence (DNA): TGTGCCAGCAGTGAATTCCGGACAGCGGGGAATCAGCCCCAGCATTTT. The complete variable domain, with remaining parts taken from reference TRBV2 and TRBJ1-5, reads EPEVTQTPSHQVTQMGQEVILRCVPISNHLYFYWYRQILGQKVEFLVSFYNNEISEKSEIFDDQFSVERPDGSNFTLKIRSTKLEDSAMYFCASSEFRTAGNQPQHFGDGTRLSIL.

This rearrangement joins TRBV5-5 to TRBJ1-4; tentative D call: TRBD1 (6 bases). The V end lost 5 bases, the J end lost 3 bases, and 11 bases lay between the germline ends. Looked up from germline, CDR1 is SGHKS and CDR2 is YYEKEE (reference sequence). This CDR3 has 14 amino acids. This chain's CDR3 is CASSKDSPNEKLFF. The CDR3 coding sequence is TGTGCCAGCAGTAAGGACAGCCCTAATGAAAAACTGTTTTTT.

The chain is built from TRBV5-5 and TRBJ1-6; weak D call: TRBD1 (6 bases). This CDR3 contains 15 residues. Trimming removed 0 bases at V and 3 bases at J, with 7 bases between. The germline V gene has CDR1 SGHKS and CDR2 YYEKEE (reference sequence). The CDR3 nucleotides are TGTGCCAGCAGCTTGGGGACAGTCTATAATTCACCCCTCCACTTT. Translation: CASSLGTVYNSPLHF. Full variable domain (rest looked up from reference TRBV5-5 and TRBJ1-6): DAGVTQSPTHLIKTRGQQVTLRCSPISGHKSVSWYQQVLGQGPQFIFQYYEKEERGRGNFPDRFSARQFPNYSSELNVNALLLGDSALYLCASSLGTVYNSPLHFGNGTRLTVT.

This clone was counted once. The chain uses TRBV9 and TRBJ2-3; D is undetermined. V was cut by 0 bases and J by 2 bases, with 7 bases left in between. The CDR3 length is 14 residues. CDR1 and CDR2 from the germline V gene are SGDLS and YYNGEE. This CDR3 reads CASSVVPSTDTQYF. The CDR3 coding sequence is TGTGCCAGCAGCGTAGTTCCTTCCACAGATACGCAGTATTTT.

The V and J genes are TRBV6-5 and TRBJ2-7; perhaps TRBD2 as D (6 bases). The CDR3 loop spans 12 amino acids. Germline-derived CDR1 and CDR2 are MNHEY and SVGAGI. Trimming removed 10 bases at V and 6 bases at J, with 16 bases between. This CDR3 is CATIRNGGEQYF. The CDR3 DNA reads as TGTGCCACGATCCGGAACGGGGGCGAGCAGTACTTC.

This clone has a single count. The chain links TRBV29-1 to TRBJ2-1; 14 bases are shared with TRBD2. Germline values: CDR1 SQVTM, CDR2 ANQGSEA. With 4 bases clipped from V and 4 bases from J, the junction kept 6 bases outside the gene matches. The CDR3 loop spans 16 amino acids. CDR3 DNA: TGCAGCGTTGCGACTAGCGGGAGGGACCGTTACAATGAGCAGTTCTTC. Its protein is CSVATSGRDRYNEQFF.

The chain combines TRBV28 with TRBJ2-7; weak D call: TRBD2 (5 bases). The CDR3 length is 14 residues. Trimming shortened V by 3 bases and J by 3 bases, and 12 bases separated the two germline ends. Germline assignment: CDR1 MDHEN and CDR2 SYDVKM. In DNA, the CDR3 is TGTGCCAGCAGTTTCGCGGCCGGAGGCTACGAGCAGTACTTC. Its protein is CASSFAAGGYEQYF.

The chain uses TRBV7-9 and TRBJ1-4, with TRBD1 matching 7 bases. V shed 1 base and J 8 bases; nucleotides not matched to a gene: 7. The CDR3 extends over 15 amino acids. Germline V lookup: CDR1 SEHNR, CDR2 FQNEAQ (reference sequence). CDR3 nucleotides: TGTGCCAGCAGCTTAGGGGGACAGAGGGGAGAAAAACTGTTTTTT. Translation gives CASSLGGQRGEKLFF.

This chain links TRBV10-3 with TRBJ2-7; 9 nucleotides align to TRBD1. CDR1 ENHRY and CDR2 SYGVKD come from the germline V gene. The CDR3 runs 15 residues. With V trimmed by 4 bases and J by 1 base, 5 bases remained unmatched. CDR3 protein: CAISATGTGSYEQYF. DNA for the CDR3: TGTGCCATCAGTGCGACCGGGACAGGGTCCTACGAGCAGTACTTC.

This chain links TRBV7-9 with TRBJ1-2; no firm D call. The CDR3 runs to 12 residues. Germline V gene sequence: CDR1 SEHNR, CDR2 FQNEAQ (reference sequence). V was pared by 5 bases and J by 8 bases, with 12 bases between. The CDR3, as DNA: TGTGCCAGCAGCCCTCCGGGGAGGGGCTACACCTTC. This encodes CASSPPGRGYTF.

The CDR3 region has the DNA TGTGCCAGCAGCGGGGTTTTAGGTGGAGCGGGGCTTAGCACAGATACGCAGTATTTT. Encoded protein: CASSGVLGGAGLSTDTQYF. This chain uses TRBV9 with TRBJ2-3; 7 bases match TRBD2. Germline V gene data show CDR1 as SGDLS and CDR2 as YYNGEE. With 3 bases clipped from V and 0 bases from J, the junction kept 16 bases outside the gene matches. CDR3 size: 19 residues.

CDR3 loop: CAISEGSEAFF. The CDR3 coding sequence is TGTGCCATCAGTGAAGGGAGTGAAGCTTTCTTT. The V and J genes are TRBV10-3 and TRBJ1-1; D is unclear. In germline, CDR1 is ENHRY, CDR2 SYGVKD. V was clipped by 3 bases and J by 7 bases, with 6 bases between them. CDR3 size: 11 residues.

The chain employs TRBV3-1 (or the pseudogene TRBV3-2) and TRBJ1-1, with 7 bases identical to TRBD1. This CDR3 region has 15 residues. Germline CDR1 LGHDT, CDR2 YNNKEL (reference sequence). V was clipped by 3 bases and J by 0 bases; unmatched bases: 4. The CDR3 protein is CASSQRQGVNTEAFF. The CDR3 coding sequence is TGTGCCAGCAGCCAGCGACAGGGTGTGAACACTGAAGCTTTCTTT.

The V and J genes are TRBV2 and TRBJ2-3, with 7 bases fitting TRBD2. Per the germline V gene, CDR1 is SNHLY and CDR2 is FYNNEI. Losses at the gene ends were 4 bases for V and 0 bases for J; bases not matched to a gene: 4. This CDR3 contains 15 residues. CDR3 protein: CASSGASGSTDTQYF. CDR3 coding DNA: TGTGCCAGCAGTGGAGCTAGCGGAAGCACAGATACGCAGTATTTT.

The rearrangement links TRBV30 to TRBJ2-3, with D perhaps matching TRBD1 (5 bases). Trimming took 8 bases from V and 2 from J, leaving 20 bases between them. Germline V gene lookup returns CDR1 GTSNPN and CDR2 SVGIG (reference sequence). CDR3 size: 15 residues. CDR3 amino acids: CARTTGHPYTDTQYF. The CDR3 coding sequence is TGTGCCCGGACGACCGGACATCCCTACACAGATACGCAGTATTTT.

This clone occurred once. The gene calls are TRBV19 and TRBJ2-1; 10 bases are shared with TRBD2. V shed 4 bases, J shed 2 bases, and the junction held 5 bases outside the gene matches. This CDR3 is built from 16 residues. Per germline, CDR1 LNHDA and CDR2 SQIVND (reference sequence). CDR3 loop: CASSKSSGGPYNEQFF. The DNA for the CDR3 is TGTGCCAGTAGTAAATCTAGCGGGGGACCCTACAATGAGCAGTTCTTC.

This clone was seen just once. The chain uses TRBV5-4 and TRBJ2-7; 7 nucleotides align to TRBD1. The J segment lost 6 bases and the V segment lost 4 bases, leaving 7 bases of the junction unmatched. CDR3 length equals 13 residues. Germline loops: CDR1 SGHNT, CDR2 YYREEE (reference sequence). The DNA of the CDR3 is TGTGCCAGCAGCCTTGACAGGGTAGGCGAGCAGTACTTC. Protein: CASSLDRVGEQYF.